One T cell receptor (beta chain) is described in this entry. Its antigen remains unknown. The data were obtained in a study of OX40 agonist ivuxolimab in advanced cancers. Study-level information: Patients with prior anti-PD-1, anti-PD-L1 or anti-CTLA-4 therapy were eligible; 35% to 45% had some. Study findings and constraints: Nonresponders included some who also had low normalized T-cell clonal expansion. Partial responders at 0.1-3.0 mg/kg showed near-lowest clonal expansion. CD8+ T cells showed, on average, more clonal expansion than CD4+ cells.

The CDR3 sequence is 18 residues long. Germline CDR1 WSHSY, CDR2 SAAADI. The junction had 9 bases not matched to a gene; V was cut back by 0 bases and J by 2 bases. The assay was immunoSEQ multiplex PCR, and TCRdb's table has in-frame clones only and misses some. Among 9,500 to 12,000 clones listed, over 60% were seen once. The input for sequencing was CD4+ or CD8+ T cells sorted from blood, taken in a trial of the OX40 agonist ivuxolimab. This clonotype was sampled from an adult with an advanced solid tumor such as melanoma, head and neck, liver or kidney cancer. The J gene is TRBJ2-3, the V gene TRBV10-2; 9 bases line up with TRBD2. The CDR3 DNA is TGCGCCAGCAGTGAGTCAAGGGCCGCTAGCGGGGTCACAGATACGCAGTATTTT. This translates into CASSESRAASGVTDTQYF.